What follows are 19 T cell receptor beta chains derived from one specimen sequenced in a study of blood T cell repertoires in COVID-19. The repertoire was sequenced with immunoSEQ multiplex PCR; TCRdb's copy has only in-frame clones and lacks some. The table has roughly 38,000 clones, roughly 80% seen once. The source material was peripheral blood. Receptors were obtained from a man between 60 and 75 years old with active COVID-19.

V gene TRBV4-1 combines with J gene TRBJ1-6, with D tentatively TRBD1 (5 bases). The CDR3 sequence is 15 residues long. Germline V gene data show CDR1 as MGHRA and CDR2 as YSYEKL. V was cut by 0 bases and J by 10 bases, with 13 bases left in between. CDR3 nucleotides: TGCGCCAGCAGCCAAGAAGGTCAAGGGGCATCACCCCTCCACTTT. Residues: CASSQEGQGASPLHF.

The J gene is TRBJ1-6, the V gene TRBV7-2, with D perhaps matching TRBD1 (6 bases). The CDR3 extends over 16 amino acids. Per the germline V gene, CDR1 is SGHTA and CDR2 is FQGNSA. V was clipped by 6 bases and J by 8 bases, with 20 bases between them. This chain's CDR3 is CASRGGKRGADSPLHF. Written as DNA, the CDR3 is TGTGCCAGCAGGGGAGGCAAACGGGGGGCAGATTCACCCCTCCACTTT.

The chain employs TRBV2 and TRBJ1-6, with 9 positions matching TRBD1. CDR3 size: 14 residues. J gave up 9 bases and V 7 bases, and 7 bases lay outside the gene matches. CDR1 SNHLY and CDR2 FYNNEI come from the germline V gene. The CDR3 sequence is CASMPGQGSSPLHF. Here the CDR3 DNA reads TGTGCCAGCATGCCGGGACAGGGAAGTTCACCCCTCCACTTT.

The chain employs TRBV5-6 and TRBJ2-7; D may be TRBD2 (5 bases). Germline V lookup: CDR1 SGHDT, CDR2 YYEEEE. The CDR3 length is 14 residues. Trimming removed 1 base from V and 5 bases from J, with 13 bases in between. The CDR3 reads CASSLYPGRDEQYF. CDR3 nucleotides: TGTGCCAGCAGCTTGTACCCGGGAAGGGACGAGCAGTACTTC.

The chain uses TRBV6-5 and TRBJ2-1, with 10 bases fitting TRBD1. V lost 2 bases and J lost 9; bases outside the gene matches: 10. Germline V gives CDR1 MNHEY, CDR2 SVGAGI. CDR3 length: 16 amino acids. The DNA for the CDR3 is TGTGCCAGCAGTTACCTCGGTGGGACAGGGGACAGTGAGCAGTTCTTC. Residues: CASSYLGGTGDSEQFF.

The chain carries TRBV7-8 and TRBJ1-3; D not certain. The CDR3 spans 14 residues. Deletions cut 1 base from V and 7 bases from J, with 11 bases between. CDR1 is SGHVS, CDR2 FQNEAQ, per germline. The CDR3 bases are TGTGCCAGCAGCTTAGGATCGGGTCGGAACACCATATATTTT. It yields the protein CASSLGSGRNTIYF.

The V call is TRBV5-8, the J call TRBJ1-1; perhaps TRBD1 as D (5 bases). Trimming cost V 1 base and J 1 base, with 11 bases left between them. CDR3 length: 15 amino acids. Germline V lookup: CDR1 SGHTS, CDR2 YDEGEE. Here the CDR3 DNA reads TGTGCCAGCAGCTTGTTGGTTCAGGGGAACACTGAAGCTTTCTTT. Translation gives CASSLLVQGNTEAFF.

The rearrangement uses TRBV4-3 and TRBJ2-3; D not resolved. V was pared by 5 bases and J by 0 bases, with 12 bases between. Germline assignment: CDR1 LGHNA and CDR2 YSLEER. CDR3 size: 15 residues. The CDR3, as DNA: TGCGCCAGCAGCGGAGCCCTCCAGAGCACAGATACGCAGTATTTT. Amino acids: CASSGALQSTDTQYF.

This chain uses TRBV19 with TRBJ2-1; maybe TRBD2 (5 bases). Germline V CDR1 and CDR2: LNHDA, SQIVND (reference sequence). Trimming pared 1 base from V and 7 bases from J, leaving 8 bases between. The CDR3 extends over 13 amino acids. The CDR3 sequence is CASSIARGNEQFF. The DNA of the CDR3 is TGTGCCAGTAGTATAGCGCGCGGGAATGAGCAGTTCTTC. The variable domain in full, completed from reference TRBV19 and TRBJ2-1, reads DGGITQSPKYLFRKEGQNVTLSCEQNLNHDAMYWYRQDPGQGLRLIYYSQIVNDFQKGDIAEGYSVSREKKESFPLTVTSAQKNPTAFYLCASSIARGNEQFFGPGTRLTVL.

This chain uses TRBV6-6 with TRBJ2-7; D uncertain. The CDR3 consists of 13 residues. V was clipped by 6 bases and J by 2 bases, with 11 bases between them. CDR1 is MNHNY and CDR2 is SVGAGI in the germline V gene (reference sequence). The CDR3 bases are TGTGCCAGCAGCGATACAAATACCTACGAGCAGTACTTC. Its translation is CASSDTNTYEQYF.

The CDR3 loop reads CASSIAPSEQFF. The CDR3 DNA follows: TGTGCCAGCAGTATAGCGCCATCCGAGCAGTTCTTC. V and J are TRBV11-3 and TRBJ2-1, with D tentatively TRBD2 (5 bases). Trimming took off 6 bases at V and 10 bases at J, with 13 bases between the two ends. The CDR3 spans 12 residues. CDR1 is SGHNT, CDR2 YENEEA, per germline.

This clone turned up a few times. The chain links TRBV11-2 to TRBJ2-7; no reliable D call. The germline V gene encodes CDR1 SGHAT and CDR2 FQNNGV. V was trimmed by 4 bases and J by 6 bases, leaving 22 bases between them. This CDR3 contains 16 residues. CDR3 sequence reads: CASSSLKGGRIIEQYF. DNA for the CDR3: TGTGCCAGCAGCTCACTAAAAGGTGGCAGAATCATCGAGCAGTACTTC.

This clone is termed medium-sized. The chain combines TRBV7-2 with TRBJ2-7; TRBD1 aligns across 9 bases. Trimming cost V 5 bases and J 5 bases; bases outside gene matches: 10. Germline loops: CDR1 SGHTA, CDR2 FQGNSA. CDR3 length: 15 amino acids. This CDR3 is CASSDRDRVMNEQYF. The CDR3 DNA sequence: TGTGCCAGCAGCGACCGGGACAGGGTGATGAACGAGCAGTACTTC.

The chain is built from TRBV18 and TRBJ2-6; possible D gene TRBD2, 6 bases. V lost 6 bases, J lost 1 base, and 19 bases lay in between. Germline lookup yields CDR1 KGHSH and CDR2 LQKENI. This CDR3 contains 18 residues. CDR3 sequence reads: CASSPRGLGGSGANVLTF. The CDR3, as DNA: TGTGCCAGCTCGCCGCGTGGCCTGGGGGGTTCTGGGGCCAACGTCCTGACTTTC.

The J gene is TRBJ2-3, the V gene TRBV7-9, with 7 bases lining up with TRBD1. This CDR3 is built from 13 residues. The germline gives CDR1 SEHNR, CDR2 FQNEAQ (reference sequence). The ends lost 5 bases at V and 4 bases at J; junction bases unmatched: 3. Written as DNA, the CDR3 is TGTGCCAGCAGCGCAGGGGGTGCAGATACGCAGTATTTT. This sequence encodes CASSAGGADTQYF.

The V and J genes are TRBV5-1 and TRBJ1-2, with a weak D call TRBD1 (5 bases). Germline lookup yields CDR1 SGHRS and CDR2 YFSETQ. Trimming cost V 1 base and J 8 bases, with 15 bases left between them. The CDR3 covers 14 residues. The CDR3 bases are TGCGCCAGCAGCTTGACGGGGGTCGGGATGGGCTACACCTTC. Translation: CASSLTGVGMGYTF.

V gene TRBV5-4 combines with J gene TRBJ1-2; TRBD1 is a possible D gene (5 bases). CDR1 SGHNT and CDR2 YYREEE come from the germline V gene (reference sequence). Trimming took off 3 bases at V and 7 bases at J, with 13 bases between the two ends. The CDR3 consists of 13 residues. The CDR3 here is CASSSVEGAGYTF. CDR3 nucleotide sequence: TGTGCCAGCAGCTCTGTAGAAGGGGCTGGCTACACCTTC.

This rearrangement joins TRBV30 to TRBJ1-2; TRBD1 agrees at 10 bases. The CDR3 totals 13 residues. Germline CDR1 reads GTSNPN; CDR2 reads SVGIG (reference sequence). V was clipped by 4 bases and J by 8 bases; unmatched bases: 7. CDR3 coding DNA: TGTGCCTGGACGACCGACAGGGGGCGCGGCTACACCTTC. Its protein is CAWTTDRGRGYTF. The entire variable domain, with the rest obtained from reference TRBV30 and TRBJ1-2, is as follows: SQTIHQWPATLVQPVGSPLSLECTVEGTSNPNLYWYRQAAGRGLQLLFYSVGIGQISSEVPQNLSASRPQDRQFILSSKKLLLSDSGFYLCAWTTDRGRGYTFGSGTRLTVV.

This clone has only one observation. The chain couples TRBV2 to TRBJ2-1; TRBD1 is a possible D gene (5 bases). The V end was cut by 6 bases, the J end by 7 bases, with 22 bases between. The CDR3 sequence is 16 residues long. Germline-derived CDR1 and CDR2 are SNHLY and FYNNEI. The CDR3 sequence is CASSGPRVSAPNEQFF. The CDR3 coding sequence is TGTGCCAGCAGCGGCCCCAGGGTCTCCGCCCCAAATGAGCAGTTCTTC.